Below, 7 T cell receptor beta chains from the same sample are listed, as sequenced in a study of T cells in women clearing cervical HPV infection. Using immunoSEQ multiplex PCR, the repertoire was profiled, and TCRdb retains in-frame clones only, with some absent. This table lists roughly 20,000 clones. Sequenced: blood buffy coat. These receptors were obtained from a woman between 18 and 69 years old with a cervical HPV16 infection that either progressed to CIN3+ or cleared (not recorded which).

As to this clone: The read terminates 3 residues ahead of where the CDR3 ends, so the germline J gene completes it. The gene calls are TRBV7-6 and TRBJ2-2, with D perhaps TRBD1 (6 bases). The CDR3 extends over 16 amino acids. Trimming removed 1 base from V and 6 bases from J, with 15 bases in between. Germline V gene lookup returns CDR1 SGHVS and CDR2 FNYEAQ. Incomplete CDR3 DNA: TGTGCCAGCAGCTTAGTTCGAGGGGGTCGGTCCGGGGAG. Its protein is CASSLVRGGRSGE. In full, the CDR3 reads CASSLVRGGRSGELFF.

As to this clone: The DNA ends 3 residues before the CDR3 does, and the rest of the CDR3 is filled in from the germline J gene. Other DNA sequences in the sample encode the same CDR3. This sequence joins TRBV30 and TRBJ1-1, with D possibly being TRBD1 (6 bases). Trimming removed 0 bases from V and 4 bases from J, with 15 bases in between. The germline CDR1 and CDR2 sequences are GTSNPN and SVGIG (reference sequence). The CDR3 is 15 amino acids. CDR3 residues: CAWSVPGQLGTEAFF. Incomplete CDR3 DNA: TGTGCCTGGAGTGTCCCCGGACAGTTGGGCACTGAA. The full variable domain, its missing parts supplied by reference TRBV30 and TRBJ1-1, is SQTIHQWPATLVQPVGSPLSLECTVEGTSNPNLYWYRQAAGRGLQLLFYSVGIGQISSEVPQNLSASRPQDRQFILSSKKLLLSDSGFYLCAWSVPGQLGTEAFFGQGTRLTVV.

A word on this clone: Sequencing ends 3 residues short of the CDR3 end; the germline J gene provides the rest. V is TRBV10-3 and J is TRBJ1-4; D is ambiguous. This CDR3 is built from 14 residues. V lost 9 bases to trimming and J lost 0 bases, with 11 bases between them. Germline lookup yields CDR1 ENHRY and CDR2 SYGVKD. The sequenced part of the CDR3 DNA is TGTGCCATAGCCCGAGATCCAACTAATGAAAAA. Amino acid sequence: CAIARDPTNEK. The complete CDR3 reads CAIARDPTNEKLFF.

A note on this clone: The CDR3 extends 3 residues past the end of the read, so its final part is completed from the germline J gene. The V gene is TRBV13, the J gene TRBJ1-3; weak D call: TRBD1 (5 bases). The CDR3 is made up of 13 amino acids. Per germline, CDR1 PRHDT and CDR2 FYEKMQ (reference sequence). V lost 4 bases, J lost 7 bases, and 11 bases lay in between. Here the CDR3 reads CASSSPGGNTIYF. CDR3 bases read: TGTGCCAGCAGCTCCCCGGGGGGGAACACC.

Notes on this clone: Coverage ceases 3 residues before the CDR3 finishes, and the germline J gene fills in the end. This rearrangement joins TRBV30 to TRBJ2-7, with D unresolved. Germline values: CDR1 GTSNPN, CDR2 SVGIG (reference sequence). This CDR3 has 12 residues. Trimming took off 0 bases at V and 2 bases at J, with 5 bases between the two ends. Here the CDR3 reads CAWSVIPYEQYF. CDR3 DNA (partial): TGTGCCTGGAGTGTTATCCCCTACGAG.

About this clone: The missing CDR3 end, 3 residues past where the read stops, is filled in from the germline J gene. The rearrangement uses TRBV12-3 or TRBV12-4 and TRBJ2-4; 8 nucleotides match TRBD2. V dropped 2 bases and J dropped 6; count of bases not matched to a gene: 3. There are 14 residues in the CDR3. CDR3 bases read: TGTGCCAGCAGTTTATCGGCGGGAGGAAACATT. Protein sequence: CASSLSAGGNI. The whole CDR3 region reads CASSLSAGGNIQYF.

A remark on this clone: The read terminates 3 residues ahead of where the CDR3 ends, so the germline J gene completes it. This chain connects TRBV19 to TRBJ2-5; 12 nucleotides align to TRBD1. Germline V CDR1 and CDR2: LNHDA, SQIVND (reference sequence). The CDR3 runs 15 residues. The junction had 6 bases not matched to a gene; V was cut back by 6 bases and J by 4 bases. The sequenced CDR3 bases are TGTGCCAGTAGCGGGACAGGGGGCGCGGCAGAGACC. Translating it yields CASSGTGGAAET. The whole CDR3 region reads CASSGTGGAAETQYF.